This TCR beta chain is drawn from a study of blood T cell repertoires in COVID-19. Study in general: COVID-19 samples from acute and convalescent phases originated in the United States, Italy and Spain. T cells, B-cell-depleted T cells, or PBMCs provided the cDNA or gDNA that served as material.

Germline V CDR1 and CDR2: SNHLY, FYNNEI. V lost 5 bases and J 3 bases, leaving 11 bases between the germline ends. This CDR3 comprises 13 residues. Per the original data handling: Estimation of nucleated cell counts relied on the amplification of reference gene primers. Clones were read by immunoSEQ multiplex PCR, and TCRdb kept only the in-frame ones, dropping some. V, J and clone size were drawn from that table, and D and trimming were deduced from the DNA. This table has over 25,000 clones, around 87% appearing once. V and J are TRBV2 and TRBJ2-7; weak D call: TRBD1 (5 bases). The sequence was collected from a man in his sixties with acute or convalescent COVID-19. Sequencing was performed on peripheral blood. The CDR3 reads CASSSRADYEQYF. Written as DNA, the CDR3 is TGTGCCAGCAGTAGCAGGGCTGACTACGAGCAGTACTTC.